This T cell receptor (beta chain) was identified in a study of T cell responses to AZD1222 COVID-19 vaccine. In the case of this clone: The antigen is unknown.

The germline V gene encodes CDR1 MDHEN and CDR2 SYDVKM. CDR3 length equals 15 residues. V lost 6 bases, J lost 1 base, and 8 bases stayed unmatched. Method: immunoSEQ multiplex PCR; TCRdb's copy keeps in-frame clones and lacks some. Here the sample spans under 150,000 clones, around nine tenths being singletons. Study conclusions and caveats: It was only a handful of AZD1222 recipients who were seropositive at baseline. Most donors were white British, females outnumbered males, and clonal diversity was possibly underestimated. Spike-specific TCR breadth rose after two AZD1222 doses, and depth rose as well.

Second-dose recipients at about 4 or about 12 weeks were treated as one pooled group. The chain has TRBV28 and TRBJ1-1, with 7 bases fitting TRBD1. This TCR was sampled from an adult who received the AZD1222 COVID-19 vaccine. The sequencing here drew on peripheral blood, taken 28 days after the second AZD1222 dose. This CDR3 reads CASRRIDRANTEAFF. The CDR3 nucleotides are TGTGCCAGCAGAAGAATCGACAGGGCGAACACTGAAGCTTTCTTT.